The 14 T cell receptor beta chains in this list originate from one sample, sequenced in a study of human T cells and chemical hapten exposure (dated by TCRdb to the early 2020s). The library was made by RACE. The data were produced on a NextSeq 500. The public reads were reanalyzed by TCRdb: fastp trimming at Q25, MiXCR alignment, in-frame beta chains only. Each CDR3 protein gets just one entry, which takes the most common genes and DNA from the rows behind it. Across this sample there are about 80,000 distinct CDR3 sequences, with around 15% seen only once. Together, the top ten hold 3.5% to 6% of the sample. Read against the paper, the sample's time point label means: pre-sensitization, week 0. In the paper's terms, the treatment or condition label means: therapeutic diphenylcyclopropenone sensitization with weekly scalp DPC. The material sequenced was whole blood, taken in connection with sensitization to the hapten diphenylcyclopropenone (DPC). The receptor set was obtained from a woman between 45 and 60 years old with alopecia areata. Some clones in this sample may be carry-over from other donors' samples.

This clonotype was seen a few times. V gene TRBV11-2 combines with J gene TRBJ2-3; the match to TRBD2 covers 7 bases. V shed 3 bases, J shed 6 bases, and the junction held 12 bases outside the gene matches. Germline V CDR1 and CDR2: SGHAT, FQNNGV. This CDR3 has 16 residues. Here the CDR3 DNA reads TGTGCCAGCAGCTTGGAGGCGGGGAGGGCCCCCGATACGCAGTATTTT. It is translated as CASSLEAGRAPDTQYF.

This clonotype was detected a few times. This chain uses TRBV20-1 with TRBJ2-7; TRBD2 matches 10 bases. The CDR3 is 15 amino acids. Germline V lookup: CDR1 DFQATT, CDR2 SNEGSKA (reference sequence). Germline trimming cut 0 bases from V and 4 bases from J; bases unmatched to any gene: 6. The CDR3 DNA reads as TGCAGTGCTAGAGATTTAGCGGGAGGAAGATACGAGCAGTACTTC. It yields the protein CSARDLAGGRYEQYF.

The chain links TRBV7-9 to TRBJ2-3, with D perhaps matching TRBD1 (6 bases). The CDR3 extends over 16 amino acids. CDR1 is SEHNR, CDR2 FQNEAQ, per germline (reference sequence). V was pared by 0 bases and J by 2 bases, with 12 bases between. As DNA, the CDR3 is TGTGCCAGCAGCTTAGCGTTCGGGACAAACACAGATACGCAGTATTTT. This codes for CASSLAFGTNTDTQYF.

This clonotype was seen ten or more times. The chain links TRBV4-1 to TRBJ2-5; 8 bases align to TRBD2. The trim removed 1 base at V and 3 bases at J, leaving 7 bases unmatched. The CDR3 covers 16 residues. Germline V gene sequence: CDR1 MGHRA, CDR2 YSYEKL. In nucleotides, the CDR3 is TGCGCCAGCAGCCAAGTACTAGCGGCAGTTAAAGAGACCCAGTACTTC. This codes for CASSQVLAAVKETQYF.

CDR3 loop: CSASFGRNQPQHF. The CDR3 DNA sequence: TGCAGTGCTAGTTTTGGTAGGAATCAGCCCCAGCATTTT. This chain uses TRBV20-1 with TRBJ1-5, with D unresolved. The CDR3 covers 13 residues. V lost 3 bases to trimming and J lost 4 bases, with 10 bases between them. Germline V lookup: CDR1 DFQATT, CDR2 SNEGSKA (reference sequence).

The chain is built from TRBV20-1 and TRBJ2-3, with TRBD2 matching over 10 bases. The CDR3 spans 16 residues. CDR1 DFQATT and CDR2 SNEGSKA come from the germline V gene (reference sequence). J gave up 0 bases and V 7 bases, and 10 bases lay outside the gene matches. The CDR3 loop reads CSVQALAGASTDTQYF. The DNA for the CDR3 is TGCAGTGTTCAAGCTCTAGCGGGAGCTAGCACAGATACGCAGTATTTT.

The table lists this clonotype with many counts. V gene TRBV20-1 combines with J gene TRBJ1-1; D uncertain. Germline values: CDR1 DFQATT, CDR2 SNEGSKA (reference sequence). V was clipped by 6 bases and J by 6 bases, with 11 bases between them. CDR3 length: 11 amino acids. The CDR3 loop is CSARPGAEAFF. The CDR3 bases are TGCAGTGCCCGCCCGGGCGCTGAAGCTTTCTTT.

Remarks on this clonotype: A much larger clone sits a single nucleotide away, making a read error possible. V usage is TRBV18 and J usage is TRBJ1-1; tentative D call: TRBD1 (5 bases). CDR3 size: 12 residues. V gave up 7 bases and J gave up 1 base, with 7 bases separating them. Germline CDR1 reads KGHSH; CDR2 reads LQKENI. The CDR3 is CASYQGNTEAFF. In DNA form, the CDR3 reads TGTGCCAGCTACCAGGGGAACACTGAAGCTTTCTTT.

This clonotype occurred a few times. V is TRBV3-1 and J is TRBJ1-5; D is perhaps TRBD1 (6 bases). CDR1 and CDR2 (germline): LGHDT, YNNKEL (reference sequence). This CDR3 has 14 amino acids. The V and J ends lost 1 base and 5 bases respectively, with 9 bases between them. The CDR3 sequence is CASSQGGRDQPQHF. Here the CDR3 DNA reads TGTGCCAGCAGCCAAGGGGGGCGAGATCAGCCCCAGCATTTT.

The chain couples TRBV6-5 to TRBJ1-4; D is possibly TRBD1 (5 bases). The CDR3 is 14 residues long. Germline lookup yields CDR1 MNHEY and CDR2 SVGAGI. Trimming stripped 6 bases from V and 0 bases from J, with 8 bases between. CDR3 amino acids: CASRGAATNEKLFF. The CDR3 coding sequence is TGTGCCAGCAGAGGGGCGGCAACTAATGAAAAACTGTTTTTT.

The chain has TRBV6-6 and TRBJ2-5, with 8 bases that match TRBD2. CDR1 and CDR2 from the germline V gene are MNHNY and SVGAGI (reference sequence). With 4 bases clipped from V and 0 bases from J, the junction kept 4 bases outside the gene matches. The CDR3 loop spans 15 amino acids. The CDR3 spells CASSFNGGDQETQYF. In DNA form, the CDR3 reads TGTGCCAGCAGTTTCAACGGGGGGGACCAAGAGACCCAGTACTTC.

This clonotype was seen a few times. This chain uses TRBV20-1 with TRBJ2-6, with D unresolved. The CDR3 length is 13 residues. With 3 bases removed from V and 1 base from J, the gap between germline ends came to 4 bases. Germline CDR1 and CDR2: DFQATT and SNEGSKA (reference sequence). CDR3: CSARRSGANVLTF. The CDR3 DNA is TGCAGTGCTAGGAGATCTGGGGCCAACGTCCTGACTTTC.

This chain links TRBV10-1 with TRBJ1-1; D ambiguous. The CDR3 totals 13 residues. CDR1 WNHNN and CDR2 SYGVQD come from the germline V gene (reference sequence). V was shortened by 4 bases and J by 5 bases, with 11 bases between the two germline ends. The DNA of the CDR3 is TGCGCCAGCAGTGTAGGAAAAGGGACTGAAGCTTTCTTT. Its translation: CASSVGKGTEAFF.

At least ten counts were recorded for this clonotype. The chain uses TRBV2 and TRBJ1-5; 7 bases are shared with TRBD1. Per germline, CDR1 SNHLY and CDR2 FYNNEI. The CDR3 has 14 amino acids. V shed 7 bases, J shed 10 bases, and the junction held 13 bases outside the gene matches. CDR3 in amino acids: CASTETGTISPQHF. CDR3 DNA sequence: TGTGCCAGCACCGAGACAGGGACGATCAGCCCCCAGCATTTT. The full variable domain, completed using reference TRBV2 and TRBJ1-5, is EPEVTQTPSHQVTQMGQEVILRCVPISNHLYFYWYRQILGQKVEFLVSFYNNEISEKSEIFDDQFSVERPDGSNFTLKIRSTKLEDSAMYFCASTETGTISPQHFGDGTRLSIL.